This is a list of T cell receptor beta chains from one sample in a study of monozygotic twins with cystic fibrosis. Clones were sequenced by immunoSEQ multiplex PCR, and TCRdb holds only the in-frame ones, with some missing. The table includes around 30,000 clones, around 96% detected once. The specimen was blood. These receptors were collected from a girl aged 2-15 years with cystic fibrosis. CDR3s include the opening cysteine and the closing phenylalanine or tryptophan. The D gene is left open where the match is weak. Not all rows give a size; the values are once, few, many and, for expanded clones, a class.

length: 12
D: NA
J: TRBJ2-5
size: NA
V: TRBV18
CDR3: CASSPSQETQYF
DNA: TGTGCCAGCTCACCAAGCCAAGAGACCCAGTACTTC

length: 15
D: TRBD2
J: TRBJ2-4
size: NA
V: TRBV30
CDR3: CAGLTSGRTKNIQYF
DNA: TGTGCCGGCCTTACTAGCGGGAGAACCAAAAACATTCAGTACTTC

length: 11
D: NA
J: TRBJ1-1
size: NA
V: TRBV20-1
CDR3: CSVSADTEAFF
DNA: TGCAGTGTAAGTGCCGACACTGAAGCTTTCTTT

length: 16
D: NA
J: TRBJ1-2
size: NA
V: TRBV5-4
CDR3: CASSLVVGRGGYGYTF
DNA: TGTGCCAGCAGCTTGGTTGTTGGCAGGGGAGGCTATGGCTACACCTTC

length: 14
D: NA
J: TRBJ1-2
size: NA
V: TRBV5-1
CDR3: CASSLEAGWGGYTF
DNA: TGCGCCAGCAGCTTGGAGGCAGGGTGGGGTGGCTACACCTTC

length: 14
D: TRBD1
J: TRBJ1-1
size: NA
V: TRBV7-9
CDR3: CASSHLGQGFSAFF
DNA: TGTGCCAGCAGCCATTTGGGACAGGGATTTTCAGCTTTCTTT

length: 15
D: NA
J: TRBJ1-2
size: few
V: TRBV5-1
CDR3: CASSLEGQTFYGYTF
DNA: TGCGCCAGCAGCTTGGAAGGACAGACTTTCTATGGCTACACCTTC

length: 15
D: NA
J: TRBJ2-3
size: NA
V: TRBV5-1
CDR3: CASSRDTSSTDTQYF
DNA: TGCGCCAGCAGCCGGGACACCTCTAGCACAGATACGCAGTATTTT

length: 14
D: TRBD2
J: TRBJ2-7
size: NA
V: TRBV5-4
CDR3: CASSLSSGSHEQYF
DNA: TGTGCCAGCAGCTTGAGTAGCGGGAGTCACGAGCAGTACTTC

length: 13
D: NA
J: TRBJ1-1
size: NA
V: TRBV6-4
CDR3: CASSDSGGTEAFF
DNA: TGTGCCAGCAGTGACTCGGGGGGTACTGAAGCTTTCTTT

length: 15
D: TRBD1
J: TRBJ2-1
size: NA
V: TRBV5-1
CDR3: CASSARDRGRNEQFF
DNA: TGCGCCAGCAGCGCCCGGGACAGGGGGCGCAATGAGCAGTTCTTC

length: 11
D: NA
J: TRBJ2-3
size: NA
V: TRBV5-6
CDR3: CASEEADTQYF
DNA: TGTGCCAGCGAAGAGGCAGATACGCAGTATTTT

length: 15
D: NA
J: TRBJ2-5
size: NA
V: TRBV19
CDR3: CASSLAGGGPETQYF
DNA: TGTGCCAGTAGTCTCGCAGGGGGAGGCCCAGAGACCCAGTACTTC

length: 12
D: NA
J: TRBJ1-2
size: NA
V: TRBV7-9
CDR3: CASSFLDSLLTF
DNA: TGTGCCAGCAGCTTCTTAGACAGTCTTCTCACCTTC

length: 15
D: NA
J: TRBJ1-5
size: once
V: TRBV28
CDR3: CASSLWGGSNQPQHF
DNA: TGTGCCAGCAGTTTATGGGGGGGTAGCAATCAGCCCCAGCATTTT

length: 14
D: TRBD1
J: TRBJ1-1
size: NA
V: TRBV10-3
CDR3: CAIRDRGVNTEAFF
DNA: TGTGCCATCCGGGACAGGGGAGTGAACACTGAAGCTTTCTTT

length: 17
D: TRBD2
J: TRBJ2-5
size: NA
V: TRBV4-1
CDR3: CASSRAGLAGDQETQYF
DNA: TGCGCCAGCAGCCGAGCGGGACTAGCGGGAGATCAAGAGACCCAGTACTTC

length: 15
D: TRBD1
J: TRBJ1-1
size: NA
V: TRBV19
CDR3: CASSIMGTENTEAFF
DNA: TGTGCCAGTAGTATAATGGGGACAGAGAACACTGAAGCTTTCTTT

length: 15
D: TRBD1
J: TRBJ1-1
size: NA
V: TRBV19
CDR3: CASIPRGQGNAEAFF
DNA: TGTGCCAGTATTCCCAGGGGGCAGGGGAACGCTGAAGCTTTCTTT

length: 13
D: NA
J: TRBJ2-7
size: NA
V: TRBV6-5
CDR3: CASSYVRDHEQYF
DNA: TGTGCCAGCAGTTACGTCAGGGACCACGAGCAGTACTTC

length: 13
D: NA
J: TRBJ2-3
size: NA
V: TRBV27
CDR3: CASSFSVTDTQYF
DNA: TGTGCCAGCAGTTTCTCGGTCACAGATACGCAGTATTTT

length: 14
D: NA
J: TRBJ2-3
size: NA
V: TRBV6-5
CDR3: CASSYSEYEDTQYF
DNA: TGTGCCAGCAGTTACTCAGAGTATGAGGATACGCAGTATTTT

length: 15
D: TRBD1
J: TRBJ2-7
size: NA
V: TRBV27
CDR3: CASSLSRDRAYEQYF
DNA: TGTGCCAGCAGTTTATCGAGGGACAGGGCCTACGAGCAGTACTTC

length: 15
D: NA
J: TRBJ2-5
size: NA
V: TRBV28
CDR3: CASSPIPQVQETQYF
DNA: TGTGCCAGCAGCCCCATCCCACAAGTACAAGAGACCCAGTACTTC

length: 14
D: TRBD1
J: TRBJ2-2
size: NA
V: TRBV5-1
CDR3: CASSEDRATGELFF
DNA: TGCGCCAGCAGCGAGGACAGGGCCACCGGGGAGCTGTTTTTT

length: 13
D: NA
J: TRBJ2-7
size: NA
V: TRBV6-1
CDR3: CASSEGTPYEQYF
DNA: TGTGCCAGCAGTGAAGGCACCCCCTACGAGCAGTACTTC

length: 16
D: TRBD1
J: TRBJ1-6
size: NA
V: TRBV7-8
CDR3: CASSRTGTGSESPLHF
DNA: TGTGCCAGCAGCCGGACCGGGACAGGTTCGGAATCACCCCTCCACTTT

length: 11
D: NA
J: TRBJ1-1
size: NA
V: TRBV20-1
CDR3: CSAPGRTEAFF
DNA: TGCAGTGCTCCTGGACGGACTGAAGCTTTCTTT

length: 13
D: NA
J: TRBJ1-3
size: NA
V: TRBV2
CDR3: CASNGLAGNTIYF
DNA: TGTGCCAGCAACGGGTTAGCTGGAAACACCATATATTTT

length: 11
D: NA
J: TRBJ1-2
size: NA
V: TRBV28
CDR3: CASSSNYGYTF
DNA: TGTGCCAGCAGTTCCAACTATGGCTACACCTTC

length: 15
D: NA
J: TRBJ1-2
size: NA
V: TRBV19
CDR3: CASSISSGYGYGYTF
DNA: TGTGCCAGTAGTATATCGTCGGGTTATGGTTATGGCTACACCTTC

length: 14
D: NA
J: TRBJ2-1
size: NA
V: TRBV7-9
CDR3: CASSLASSYNEQFF
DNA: TGTGCCAGCAGCTTAGCTAGCTCCTACAATGAGCAGTTCTTC

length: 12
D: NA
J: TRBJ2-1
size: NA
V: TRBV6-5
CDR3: CASSDPNNEQFF
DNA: TGTGCCAGCAGCGACCCAAACAATGAGCAGTTCTTC

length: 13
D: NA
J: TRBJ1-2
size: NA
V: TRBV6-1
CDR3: CASSDRANYGYTF
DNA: TGTGCCAGCAGTGACAGGGCTAACTATGGCTACACCTTC

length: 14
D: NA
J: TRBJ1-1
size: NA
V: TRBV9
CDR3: CASSVVWGAAEAFF
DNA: TGTGCCAGCAGCGTAGTCTGGGGAGCAGCTGAAGCTTTCTTT

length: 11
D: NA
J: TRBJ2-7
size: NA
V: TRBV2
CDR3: CASSEGYEQYF
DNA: TGTGCCAGCAGTGAAGGGTACGAGCAGTACTTC

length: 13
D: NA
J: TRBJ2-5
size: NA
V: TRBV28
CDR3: CASTRTAIGTQYF
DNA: TGTGCCAGCACCAGGACGGCCATAGGGACCCAGTACTTC

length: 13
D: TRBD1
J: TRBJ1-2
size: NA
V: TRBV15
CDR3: CATSKGQGAGYTF
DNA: TGTGCCACCAGCAAGGGACAGGGCGCGGGCTACACCTTC

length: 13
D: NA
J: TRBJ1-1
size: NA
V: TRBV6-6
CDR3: CASSARVGTEAFF
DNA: TGTGCCAGCAGTGCCAGGGTTGGAACTGAAGCTTTCTTT

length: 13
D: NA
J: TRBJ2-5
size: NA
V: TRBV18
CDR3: CASTRGGVETQYF
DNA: TGTGCCAGCACGAGAGGGGGAGTGGAGACCCAGTACTTC

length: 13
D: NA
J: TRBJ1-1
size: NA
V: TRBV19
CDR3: CASSITANTEAFF
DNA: TGTGCCAGTAGTATCACAGCGAACACTGAAGCTTTCTTT

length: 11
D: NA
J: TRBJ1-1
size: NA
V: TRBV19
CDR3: CASSLGHVAFF
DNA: TGTGCCAGTAGTCTTGGACATGTAGCTTTCTTT

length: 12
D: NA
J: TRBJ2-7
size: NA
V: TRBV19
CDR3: CASSTGQLEQYF
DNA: TGTGCCAGTAGTACCGGACAGCTCGAGCAGTACTTC

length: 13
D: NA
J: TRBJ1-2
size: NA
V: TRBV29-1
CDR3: CSVDLTAGAGYTF
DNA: TGCAGCGTTGATTTGACAGCTGGGGCTGGCTACACCTTC

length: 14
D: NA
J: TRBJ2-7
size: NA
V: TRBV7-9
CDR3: CASSPLLRSYEQYF
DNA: TGTGCCAGCAGCCCCCTTTTACGCTCCTACGAGCAGTACTTC

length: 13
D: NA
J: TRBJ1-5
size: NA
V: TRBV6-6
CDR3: CASRDRRDQPQHF
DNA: TGTGCCAGCAGAGACCGCAGGGATCAGCCCCAGCATTTT

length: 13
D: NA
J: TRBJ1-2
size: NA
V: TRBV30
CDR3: CAWRGRGAGGYTF
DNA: TGTGCCTGGAGAGGGAGGGGAGCGGGTGGCTACACCTTC

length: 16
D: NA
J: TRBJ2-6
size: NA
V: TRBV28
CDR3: CASSLWGDSGANVLTF
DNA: TGTGCCAGCAGTTTATGGGGGGACTCTGGGGCCAACGTCCTGACTTTC

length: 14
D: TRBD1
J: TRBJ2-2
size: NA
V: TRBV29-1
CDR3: CSVGTGDNTGELFF
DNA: TGCAGCGTGGGGACAGGGGACAACACCGGGGAGCTGTTTTTT

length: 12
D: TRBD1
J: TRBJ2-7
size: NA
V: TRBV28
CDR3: CASRSTGDEQYF
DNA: TGTGCCAGCAGGTCGACAGGGGACGAGCAGTACTTC

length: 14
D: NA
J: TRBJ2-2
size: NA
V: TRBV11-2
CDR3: CASSLGQGAGELFF
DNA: TGTGCCAGCAGCTTAGGTCAGGGTGCCGGGGAGCTGTTTTTT

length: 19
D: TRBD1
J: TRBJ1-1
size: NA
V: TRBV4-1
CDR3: CASSLDGVRTGYGGTEAFF
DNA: TGCGCCAGCAGCCTAGATGGCGTTAGGACAGGGTATGGAGGCACTGAAGCTTTCTTT

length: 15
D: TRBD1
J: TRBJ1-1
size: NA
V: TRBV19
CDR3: CASSLLDRGNTEAFF
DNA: TGTGCCAGTAGTCTTCTGGACAGGGGGAACACTGAAGCTTTCTTT

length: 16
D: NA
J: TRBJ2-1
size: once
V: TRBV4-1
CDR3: CASSLQTWSSYNEQFF
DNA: TGCGCCAGCAGCCTACAAACTTGGAGCTCCTACAATGAGCAGTTCTTC